This paragraph reports one T cell receptor beta chain. The antigen this receptor binds is unknown. Base qualities are not provided; no much larger clone lies one nucleotide away. Sorted unstimulated T cells and proliferating T cells recovered from mixed lymphocyte reactions underwent TCRbeta CDR3 sequencing. Fresh whole blood from around 11 HLA-typed healthy donors was used to isolate PBMCs. Unstimulated CD4+ regulatory T cells were FACS-sorted to map the origin of alloreactive clones. This record belongs to a study of siplizumab effects on memory and regulatory T cells (dated by TCRdb to 2018 to 2020). In terms of the full investigation: The study examined how the anti-CD2 antibody siplizumab affects alloreactive T-cell subsets in allogeneic mixed lymphocyte reactions built from human PBMCs. Paper-wide results and their limitations: Unstimulated naive T cells appeared to be more diverse than memory T cells, and naive cells seemed to make a substantial contribution to the alloresponse. About 75-95% of proliferating CD4+ or CD8+ clones could not be given a naive or memory phenotype. Because sequences at frequencies below about 10^-5 were poorly captured, only a minor fraction of alloreactive clones could be mapped back to unstimulated subsets. The cumulative frequency of alloreactive sequences that could be traced back to unstimulated CD4+ memory T cells was significantly reduced by siplizumab. Whether proliferating Tregs from siplizumab cultures were suppressive was not functionally confirmed. Among mappable alloreactive CD4+ clones, the Treg-derived fraction averaged approximately 69% with siplizumab versus 25% to 30% in control reactions.

The library was generated by the immunoSEQ multiplex PCR assay. Approximately 100,000 TCR templates per sample were assayed on the deep sequencing platform. Genomic DNA extracted from sorted T cells was the material used for TCRbeta CDR3 sequencing. Processing in the source paper ran as follows. The R programming language was used for clonal analysis of the TCRbeta CDR3 data. Unstimulated samples were compared with post-reaction CFSE-low samples to define alloreactive CD4+ and CD8+ clones. Alloreactive CD4+ clones were assigned to regulatory or non-regulatory origin by matching sequences to sorted unstimulated Treg and non-Treg repertoires. As stored in TCRdb, this immuneACCESS dataset retains in-frame rearrangements with V and J assigned. A fraction of the clones does not appear; measured against another copy, unresolved V genes explain less than half of the discrepancy, and the remainder lacks a known reason. V and J calls and clone size are given by that table; D and trimming were obtained from the DNA. Here the sample has more than 85,000 clones; around 90% occur a single time. The top ten hold around 0.68% of the sample.

As encoded in the germline V gene, CDR1 is LGHNT while CDR2 is FRNRAP. Spanning cysteine to phenylalanine, the CDR3 consists of 14 amino acids. Only the CDR3 DNA is retained, 42 bases long and in frame from the first base. The trim is 4 bases for V and 1 base for J, with a gap of 10 bases between the germline ends. The TCR was taken from a human donor in good health. What was sequenced was Tregs sorted from blood. This sequence uses TRBV12-5 and TRBJ1-1; TRBD1 is a possible D gene, resting on 5 matching bases. The nucleotide sequence reads TGTGCTAGTGGTTCCGGGACGGGGAACACTGAAGCTTTCTTT. The translation is CASGSGTGNTEAFF.